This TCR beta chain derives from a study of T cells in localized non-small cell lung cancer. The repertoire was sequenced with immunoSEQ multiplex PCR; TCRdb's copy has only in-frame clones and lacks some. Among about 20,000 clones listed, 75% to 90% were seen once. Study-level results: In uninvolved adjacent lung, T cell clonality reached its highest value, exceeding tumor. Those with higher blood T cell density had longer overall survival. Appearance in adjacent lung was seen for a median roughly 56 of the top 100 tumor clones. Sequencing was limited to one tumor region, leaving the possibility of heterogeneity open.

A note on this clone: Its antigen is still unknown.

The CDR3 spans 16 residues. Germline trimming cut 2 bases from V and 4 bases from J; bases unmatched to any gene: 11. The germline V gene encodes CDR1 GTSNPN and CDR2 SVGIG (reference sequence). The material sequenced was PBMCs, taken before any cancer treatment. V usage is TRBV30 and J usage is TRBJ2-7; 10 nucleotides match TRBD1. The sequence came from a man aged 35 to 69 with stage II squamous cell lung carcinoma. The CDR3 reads CAWSSPHGTGAYEQYF. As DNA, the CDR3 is TGTGCCTGGAGTTCGCCTCACGGGACAGGGGCGTACGAGCAGTACTTC.